The sequence of this TCR beta chain was determined in a study of shared clonotypes between healthy human individuals. Deletions cut 1 base from V and 5 bases from J, with 7 bases between. This CDR3 has 12 amino acids. Germline CDR1 reads SGHDT; CDR2 reads YYEEEE. The repertoire was sequenced with immunoSEQ multiplex PCR; TCRdb's copy has only in-frame clones and lacks some. Of 2 million to 2.5 million clones in the sample, less than 95% were seen once. This chain links TRBV5-6 with TRBJ2-7; D gene ambiguous. Sequenced: naive CD4+ T cells from PBMCs. This sample's subset: CD45RA+ positively selected. The receptor's source is a man between 18 and 29 years old in good health. Some clones in this sample may be carry-over from other donors' samples. CDR3 amino acids: CASSLPNDEQYF. The DNA for the CDR3 is TGTGCCAGCAGCTTGCCCAACGACGAGCAGTACTTC.